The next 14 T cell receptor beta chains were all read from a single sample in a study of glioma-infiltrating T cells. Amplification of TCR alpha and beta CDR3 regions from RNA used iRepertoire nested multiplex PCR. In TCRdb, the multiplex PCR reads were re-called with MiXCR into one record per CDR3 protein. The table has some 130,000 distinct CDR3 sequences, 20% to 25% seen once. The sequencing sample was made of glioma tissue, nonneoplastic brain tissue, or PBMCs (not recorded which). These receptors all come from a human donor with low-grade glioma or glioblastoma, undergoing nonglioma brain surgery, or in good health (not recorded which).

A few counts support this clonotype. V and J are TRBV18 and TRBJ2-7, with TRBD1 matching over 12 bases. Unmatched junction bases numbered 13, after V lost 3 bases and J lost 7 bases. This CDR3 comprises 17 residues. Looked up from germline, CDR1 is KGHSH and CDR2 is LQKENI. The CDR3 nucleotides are TGTGCCAGCTCACCCGGACTAACCGGGACAGGGGGCCAGGAGCAGTACGTC. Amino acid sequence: CASSPGLTGTGGQEQYV.

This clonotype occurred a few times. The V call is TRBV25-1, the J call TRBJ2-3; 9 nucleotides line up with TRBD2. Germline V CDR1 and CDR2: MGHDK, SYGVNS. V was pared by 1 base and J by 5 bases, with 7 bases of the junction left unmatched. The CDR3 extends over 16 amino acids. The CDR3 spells CASSEWASGIRDTQYF. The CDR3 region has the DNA TGTGCCAGCAGTGAATGGGCTAGCGGGATCAGAGATACGCAGTATTTT. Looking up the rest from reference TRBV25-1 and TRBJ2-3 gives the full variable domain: EADIYQTPRYLVIGTGKKITLECSQTMGHDKMYWYQQDPGMELHLIHYSYGVNSTEKGDLSSESTVSRIRTEHFPLTLESARPSHTSQYLCASSEWASGIRDTQYFGPGTRLTVL.

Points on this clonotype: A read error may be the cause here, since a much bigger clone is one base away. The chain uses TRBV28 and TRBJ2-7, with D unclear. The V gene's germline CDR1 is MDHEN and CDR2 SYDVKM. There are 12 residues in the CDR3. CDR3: CASSPMCYERYV. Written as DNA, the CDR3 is TGTGCCAGCAGTCCCATGTGCTACGAGCGGTACGTC.

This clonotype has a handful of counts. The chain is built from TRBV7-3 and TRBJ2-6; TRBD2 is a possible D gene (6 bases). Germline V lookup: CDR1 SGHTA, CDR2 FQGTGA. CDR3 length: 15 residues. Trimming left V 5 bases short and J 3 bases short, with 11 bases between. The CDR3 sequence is CASSGGLSGANVLTF. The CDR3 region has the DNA TGTGCCAGCAGCGGAGGGCTCAGTGGGGCCAACGTCCTGACTTTC.

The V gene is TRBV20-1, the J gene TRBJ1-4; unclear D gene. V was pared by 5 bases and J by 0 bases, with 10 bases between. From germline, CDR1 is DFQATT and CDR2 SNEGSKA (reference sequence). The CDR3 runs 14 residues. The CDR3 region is CSAGGGTTNEKLFF. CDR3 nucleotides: TGCAGTGCTGGTGGAGGGACAACTAATGAAAAACTGTTTTTT.

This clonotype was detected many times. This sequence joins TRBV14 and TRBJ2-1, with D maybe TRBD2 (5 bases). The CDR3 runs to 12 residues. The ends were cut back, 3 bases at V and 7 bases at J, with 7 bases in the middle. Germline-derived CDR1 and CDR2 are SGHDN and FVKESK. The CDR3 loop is CASSHSGNEQFF. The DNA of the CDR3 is TGTGCCAGCAGCCATTCGGGGAATGAGCAGTTCTTC.

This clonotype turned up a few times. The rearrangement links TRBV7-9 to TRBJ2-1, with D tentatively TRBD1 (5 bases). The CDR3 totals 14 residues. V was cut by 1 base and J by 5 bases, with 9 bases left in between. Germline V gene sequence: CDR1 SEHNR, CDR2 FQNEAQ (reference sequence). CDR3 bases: TGTGCCAGCAGCTTAGGCAGGGCGAACAATGAGCAGTTCTTC. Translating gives CASSLGRANNEQFF.

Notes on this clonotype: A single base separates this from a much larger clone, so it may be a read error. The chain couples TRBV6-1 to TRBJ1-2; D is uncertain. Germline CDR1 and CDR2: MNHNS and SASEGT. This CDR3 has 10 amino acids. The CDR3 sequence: CASSQAVPSF. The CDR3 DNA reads TGTGCCAGCAGCCAGGCAGTTCCCTCATTC.

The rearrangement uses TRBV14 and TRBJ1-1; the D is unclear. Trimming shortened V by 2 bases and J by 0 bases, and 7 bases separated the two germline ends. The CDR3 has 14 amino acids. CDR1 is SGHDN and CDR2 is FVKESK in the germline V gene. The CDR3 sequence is CASSQIGMNTEAFF. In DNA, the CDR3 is TGTGCCAGCAGCCAAATAGGGATGAACACTGAAGCTTTCTTT.

The CDR3 coding sequence is TGTGCCAGCTCACCCGACAGGTCAAGTTCCAAGCATTTT. Translated: CASSPDRSSSKHF. The V gene is TRBV18, the J gene TRBJ1-5; D is possibly TRBD1 (6 bases). This CDR3 contains 13 residues. With 3 bases removed from V and 14 bases from J, the gap between germline ends came to 17 bases. The germline CDR1 and CDR2 sequences are KGHSH and LQKENI.

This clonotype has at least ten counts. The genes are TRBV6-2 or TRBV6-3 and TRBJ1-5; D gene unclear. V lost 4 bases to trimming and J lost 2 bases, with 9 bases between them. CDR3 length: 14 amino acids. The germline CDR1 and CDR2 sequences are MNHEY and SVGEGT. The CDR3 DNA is TGTGCCAGCAGTTTTGTTAGGGGCAATCAGCCCCAGCATTTT. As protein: CASSFVRGNQPQHF.

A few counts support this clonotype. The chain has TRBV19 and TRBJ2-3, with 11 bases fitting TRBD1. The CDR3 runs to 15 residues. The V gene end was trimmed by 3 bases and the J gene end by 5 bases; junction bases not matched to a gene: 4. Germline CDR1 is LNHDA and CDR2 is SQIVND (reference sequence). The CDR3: CASSISGTGGDTQYF. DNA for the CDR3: TGTGCCAGTAGTATCAGCGGGACAGGGGGAGATACGCAGTATTTT.

In nucleotides, the CDR3 is TGCAGTGCTAGGGTAGCGGGACACAATGAGCAGTACGTC. Its translation: CSARVAGHNEQYV. The chain has TRBV20-1 and TRBJ2-7; 8 bases are shared with TRBD2. CDR3 length equals 13 residues. The V segment lost 3 bases and the J segment 7 bases; nucleotides outside the gene matches: 8. The germline V gene encodes CDR1 DFQATT and CDR2 SNEGSKA (reference sequence).

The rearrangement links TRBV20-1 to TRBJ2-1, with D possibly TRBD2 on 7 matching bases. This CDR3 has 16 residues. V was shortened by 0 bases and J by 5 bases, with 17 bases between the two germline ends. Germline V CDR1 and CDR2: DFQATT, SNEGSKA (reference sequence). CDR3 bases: TGCAGTGCTAGAGATGGGGGGGCGGGGAGACACAATGAGCAGTTCTTC. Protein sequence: CSARDGGAGRHNEQFF.